The 8 T cell receptor delta chains below were found in one sample sequenced in a study of Vδ1+ human thymocytes. Regarding the study as a whole: Thymic TRG and TRD repertoires appeared highly polyclonal.

The template was reverse-transcribed extracted RNA. CDR3 amplicons came from multiplex PCR with pooled V-gene forward and constant-region reverse primers. TCRdb called clones anew from the multiplex PCR reads with CATT. The sample holds under 80,000 delta-chain clones; around 35% are singletons and the top ten take over 0.2%. No antigen has been assigned to these receptors. The sequenced sample was Vdelta1+ gamma-delta thymocytes from the thymus. Subset of the sample: FACS-sorted CD3+ TCRalphabeta- TCRVdelta1+ TCRVdelta2- thymocytes. The receptors come from a boy in the first two years of life who had congenital heart surgery.

This rearrangement joins TRDV1 to TRDJ1, with D tentatively TRDD2 (9 bases). The CDR3 spans 20 residues. Germline CDR1 is TSWWSYY and CDR2 is QGS. Trimming stripped 1 base from V and 3 bases from J, with 27 bases between. The DNA of the CDR3 is TGTGCTCTTGGGGAACCTGCCTTCCTACGTGACTGGGGGGCCCCCGATAAACTCATCTTT. It specifies CALGEPAFLRDWGAPDKLIF.

The rearrangement joins TRDV1 to TRDJ1, with 12 nucleotides matching TRDD3. The trim removed 7 bases at V and 0 bases at J, leaving 30 bases unmatched. The germline gives CDR1 TSWWSYY, CDR2 QGS. The CDR3 spans 24 residues. The CDR3 loop reads CALAGASQIVGTGGYLSYTDKLIF. CDR3 DNA: TGTGCTCTTGCGGGGGCGTCCCAGATCGTAGGAACTGGGGGATACTTGTCGTACACCGATAAACTCATCTTT.

This sequence joins TRDV1 and TRDJ1, with TRDD3 matching 12 bases. The junction had 23 bases not matched to a gene; V was cut back by 0 bases and J by 0 bases. CDR3 length: 24 amino acids. From germline, CDR1 is TSWWSYY and CDR2 QGS. The CDR3 region has the DNA TGTGCTCTTGGGGAACTTATCTCGCCGTGGGCTGGGGGATACGCGGGGTCGTACACCGATAAACTCATCTTT. Its translation: CALGELISPWAGGYAGSYTDKLIF.

This sequence joins TRDV1 and TRDJ1, with TRDD3 as a possible D gene (6 bases). Germline V gives CDR1 TSWWSYY, CDR2 QGS. Trimming removed 4 bases at V and 1 base at J, with 16 bases between. The CDR3 is 16 amino acids. The CDR3 protein is CALGGIRGLRTDKLIF. For the CDR3, the DNA is TGTGCTCTTGGGGGGATTCGGGGATTGCGCACCGATAAACTCATCTTT.

The genes are TRDV1 and TRDJ1; D not certain. The CDR3 extends over 16 amino acids. From germline, CDR1 is TSWWSYY and CDR2 QGS. Trimming took 5 bases from V and 3 from J, leaving 19 bases between them. The CDR3 DNA sequence: TGTGCTCTTGGGCCGGCGGGCCGATCCAGCGCCGATAAACTCATCTTT. Protein sequence: CALGPAGRSSADKLIF.

This rearrangement joins TRDV1 to TRDJ1, with TRDD3 matching 10 bases. From germline, CDR1 is TSWWSYY and CDR2 QGS. The CDR3 runs to 21 residues. Trimming cost V 5 bases and J 9 bases; bases outside gene matches: 30. CDR3 amino acids: CALGYLSYGGYAVRRVTELIF. The CDR3 DNA reads as TGTGCTCTTGGGTATCTATCCTACGGGGGATACGCGGTAAGAAGGGTGACTGAACTCATCTTT.

This chain links TRDV1 with TRDJ1, with D perhaps matching TRDD2 (6 bases). V lost 5 bases, J lost 4 bases, and 20 bases lay in between. The CDR3 is made up of 16 amino acids. Germline values: CDR1 TSWWSYY, CDR2 QGS. The CDR3 bases are TGTGCTCTTGGGTGTCCTTCCAGCTGGCACGGCGATAAACTCATCTTT. Translating gives CALGCPSSWHGDKLIF.

This clone has more than one count but fewer than ten. The chain is built from TRDV1 and TRDJ1; TRDD2 matches at 9 bases. CDR3 length: 19 residues. Germline CDR1 reads TSWWSYY; CDR2 reads QGS. The V segment lost 4 bases and the J segment 2 bases; nucleotides outside the gene matches: 17. The CDR3 here is CALGAPFLQLSGSTDKLIF. Written as DNA, the CDR3 is TGTGCTCTTGGGGCACCCTTCCTACAACTTTCCGGGTCGACCGATAAACTCATCTTT.